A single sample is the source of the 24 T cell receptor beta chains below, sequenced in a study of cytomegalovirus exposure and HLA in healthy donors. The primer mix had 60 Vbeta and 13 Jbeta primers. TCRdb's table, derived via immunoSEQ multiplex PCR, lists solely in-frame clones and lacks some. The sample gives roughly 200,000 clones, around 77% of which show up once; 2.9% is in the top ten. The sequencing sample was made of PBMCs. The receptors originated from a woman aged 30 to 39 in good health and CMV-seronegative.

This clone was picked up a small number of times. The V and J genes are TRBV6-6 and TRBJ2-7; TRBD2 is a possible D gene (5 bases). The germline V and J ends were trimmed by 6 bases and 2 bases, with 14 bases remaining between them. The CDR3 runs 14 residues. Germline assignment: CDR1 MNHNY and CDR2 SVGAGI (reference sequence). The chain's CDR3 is CASSPAGPTYEQYF. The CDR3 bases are TGTGCCAGCAGCCCCGCGGGCCCGACCTACGAGCAGTACTTC.

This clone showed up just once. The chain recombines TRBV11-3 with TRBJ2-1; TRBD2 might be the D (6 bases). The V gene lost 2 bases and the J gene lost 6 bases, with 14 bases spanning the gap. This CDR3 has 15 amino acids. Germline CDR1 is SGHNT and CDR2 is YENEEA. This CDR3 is CASSLSSGDGNEQFF. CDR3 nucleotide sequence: TGTGCCAGCAGCTTATCATCGGGGGATGGCAATGAGCAGTTCTTC.

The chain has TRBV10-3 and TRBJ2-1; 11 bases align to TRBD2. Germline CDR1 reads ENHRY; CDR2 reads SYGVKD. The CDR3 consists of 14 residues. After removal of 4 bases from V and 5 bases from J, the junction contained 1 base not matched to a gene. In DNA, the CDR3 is TGTGCCATCAGTGCACTAGCGGGGGACAATGAGCAGTTCTTC. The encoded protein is CAISALAGDNEQFF.

DNA for the CDR3: TGTGCCAGCAGCCATGGGACTTCGGTCGAGCAGTACTTC. Amino acids: CASSHGTSVEQYF. The chain combines TRBV14 with TRBJ2-7; TRBD2 might be the D (6 bases). The length of the CDR3 is 13 residues. V lost 3 bases to trimming and J lost 6 bases, with 12 bases between them. Germline loops: CDR1 SGHDN, CDR2 FVKESK.

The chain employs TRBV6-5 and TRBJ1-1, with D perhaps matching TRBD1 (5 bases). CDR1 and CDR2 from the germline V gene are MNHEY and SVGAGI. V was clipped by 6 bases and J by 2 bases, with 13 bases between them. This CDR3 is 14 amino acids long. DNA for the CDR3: TGTGCCAGCAGCGCTACAGGAGCTAACACTGAAGCTTTCTTT. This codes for CASSATGANTEAFF.

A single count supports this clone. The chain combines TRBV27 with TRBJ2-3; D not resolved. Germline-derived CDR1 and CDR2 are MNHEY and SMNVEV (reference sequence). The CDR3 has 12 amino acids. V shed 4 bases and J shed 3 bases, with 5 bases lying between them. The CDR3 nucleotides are TGTGCCAGCAGTTCAGTGACAGATACGCAGTATTTT. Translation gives CASSSVTDTQYF.

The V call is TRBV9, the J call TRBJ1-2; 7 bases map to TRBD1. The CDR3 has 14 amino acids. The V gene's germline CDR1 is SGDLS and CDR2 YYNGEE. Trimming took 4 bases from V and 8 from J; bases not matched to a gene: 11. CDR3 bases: TGTGCCAGCAGCCGAGGTCAGGGGGTTGGGGGCTACACCTTC. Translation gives CASSRGQGVGGYTF. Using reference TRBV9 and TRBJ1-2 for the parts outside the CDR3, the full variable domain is DSGVTQTPKHLITATGQRVTLRCSPRSGDLSVYWYQQSLDQGLQFLIQYYNGEERAKGNILERFSAQQFPDLHSELNLSSLELGDSALYFCASSRGQGVGGYTFGSGTRLTVV.

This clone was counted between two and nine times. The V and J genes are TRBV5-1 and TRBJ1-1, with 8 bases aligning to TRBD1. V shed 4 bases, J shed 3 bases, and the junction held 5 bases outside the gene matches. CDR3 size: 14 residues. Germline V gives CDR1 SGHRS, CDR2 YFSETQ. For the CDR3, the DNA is TGCGCCAGCAGCCGCGGACAGGGCTACACTGAAGCTTTCTTT. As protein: CASSRGQGYTEAFF.

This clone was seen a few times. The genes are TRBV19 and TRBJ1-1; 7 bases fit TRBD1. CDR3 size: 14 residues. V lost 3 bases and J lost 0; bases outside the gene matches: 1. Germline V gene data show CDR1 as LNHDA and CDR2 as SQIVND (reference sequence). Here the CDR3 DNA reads TGTGCCAGTAGTATCACAGGGGTGAACACTGAAGCTTTCTTT. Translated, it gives CASSITGVNTEAFF.

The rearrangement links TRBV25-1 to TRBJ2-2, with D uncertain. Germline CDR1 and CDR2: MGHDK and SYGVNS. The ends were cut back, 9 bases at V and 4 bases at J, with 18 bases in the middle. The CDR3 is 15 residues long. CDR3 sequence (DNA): TGTGCCAGTGCAAGCCCAAGTCCTACCACCGGGGAGCTGTTTTTT. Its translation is CASASPSPTTGELFF.

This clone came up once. The CDR3 spells CASSPRGDMGYNSPLHF. DNA for the CDR3: TGTGCCAGTAGCCCTCGAGGGGACATGGGCTATAATTCACCCCTCCACTTT. The chain recombines TRBV19 with TRBJ1-6, with D maybe TRBD1 (6 bases). Trimming left V 6 bases short and J 3 bases short, with 18 bases between. From germline, CDR1 is LNHDA and CDR2 SQIVND (reference sequence). CDR3 length: 17 residues.

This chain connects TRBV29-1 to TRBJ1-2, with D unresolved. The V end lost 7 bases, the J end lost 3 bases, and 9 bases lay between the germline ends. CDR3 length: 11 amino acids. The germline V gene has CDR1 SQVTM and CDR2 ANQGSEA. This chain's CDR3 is CSGLRDYGYTF. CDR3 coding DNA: TGCAGCGGCCTGCGGGACTATGGCTACACCTTC. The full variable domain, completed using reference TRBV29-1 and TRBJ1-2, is SAVISQKPSRDICQRGTSLTIQCQVDSQVTMMFWYRQQPGQSLTLIATANQGSEATYESGFVIDKFPISRPNLTFSTLTVSNMSPEDSSIYLCSGLRDYGYTFGSGTRLTVV.

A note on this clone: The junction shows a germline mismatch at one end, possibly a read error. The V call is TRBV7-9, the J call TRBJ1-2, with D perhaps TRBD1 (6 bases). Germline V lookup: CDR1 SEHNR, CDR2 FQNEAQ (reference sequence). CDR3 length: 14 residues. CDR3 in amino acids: CASSGGQFFYGYPF. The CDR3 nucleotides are TGTGCCAGCAGCGGTGGACAGTTCTTCTATGGCTACCCCTTC.

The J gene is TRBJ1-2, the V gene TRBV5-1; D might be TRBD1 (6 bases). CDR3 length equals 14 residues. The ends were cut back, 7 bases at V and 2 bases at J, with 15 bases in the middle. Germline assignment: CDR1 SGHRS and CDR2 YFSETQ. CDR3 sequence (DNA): TGCGCCAGCCACAGGGCTCCAGAAAACTATGGCTACACCTTC. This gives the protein CASHRAPENYGYTF.

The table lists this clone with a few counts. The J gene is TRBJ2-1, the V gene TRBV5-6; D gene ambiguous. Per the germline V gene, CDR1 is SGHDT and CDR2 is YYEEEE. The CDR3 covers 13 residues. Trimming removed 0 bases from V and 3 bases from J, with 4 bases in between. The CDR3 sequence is CASSLAFYNEQFF. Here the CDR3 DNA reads TGTGCCAGCAGCTTGGCCTTCTACAATGAGCAGTTCTTC.

The CDR3 region is CASSGSGIRDSPLHF. CDR3 coding DNA: TGTGCCAGCAGTGGGTCCGGAATCAGGGATTCACCCCTCCACTTT. V and J are TRBV2 and TRBJ1-6; a possible D gene is TRBD1 (5 bases). The CDR3 runs 15 residues. V lost 4 bases, J lost 8 bases, and 15 bases lay in between. CDR1 SNHLY and CDR2 FYNNEI come from the germline V gene.

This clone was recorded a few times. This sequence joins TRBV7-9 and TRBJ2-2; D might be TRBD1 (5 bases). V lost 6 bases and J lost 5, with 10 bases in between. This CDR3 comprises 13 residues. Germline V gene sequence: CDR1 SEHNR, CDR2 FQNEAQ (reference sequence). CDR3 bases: TGTGCCAGCAGTTCAGGGAATACCGGGGAGCTGTTTTTT. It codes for CASSSGNTGELFF.

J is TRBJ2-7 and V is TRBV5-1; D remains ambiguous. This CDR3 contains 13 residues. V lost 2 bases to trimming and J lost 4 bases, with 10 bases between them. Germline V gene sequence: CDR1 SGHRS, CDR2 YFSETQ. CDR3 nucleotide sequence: TGCGCCAGCAGCTTAGAGGTGGTATACGAGCAGTACTTC. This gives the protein CASSLEVVYEQYF.

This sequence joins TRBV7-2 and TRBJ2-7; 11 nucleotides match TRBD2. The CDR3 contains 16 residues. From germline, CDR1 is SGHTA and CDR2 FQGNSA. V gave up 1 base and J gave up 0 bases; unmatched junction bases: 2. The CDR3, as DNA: TGTGCCAGCAGCTTAGAGGGGACTAGCGGCTCCTACGAGCAGTACTTC. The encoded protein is CASSLEGTSGSYEQYF. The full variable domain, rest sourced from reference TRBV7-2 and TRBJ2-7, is GAGVSQSPSNKVTEKGKDVELRCDPISGHTALYWYRQSLGQGLEFLIYFQGNSAPDKSGLPSDRFSAERTGGSVSTLTIQRTQQEDSAVYLCASSLEGTSGSYEQYFGPGTRLTVT.

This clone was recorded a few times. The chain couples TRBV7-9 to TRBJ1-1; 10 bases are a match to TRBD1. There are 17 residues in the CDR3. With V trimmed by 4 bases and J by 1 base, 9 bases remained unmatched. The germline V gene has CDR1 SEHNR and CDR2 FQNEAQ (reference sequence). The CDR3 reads CASSSRGQGHKNTEAFF. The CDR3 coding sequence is TGTGCCAGCAGCTCACGGGGACAGGGGCACAAGAACACTGAAGCTTTCTTT. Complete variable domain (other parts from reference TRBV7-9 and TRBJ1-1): DTGVSQNPRHKITKRGQNVTFRCDPISEHNRLYWYRQTLGQGPEFLTYFQNEAQLEKSRLLSDRFSAERPKGSFSTLEIQRTEQGDSAMYLCASSSRGQGHKNTEAFFGQGTRLTVV.

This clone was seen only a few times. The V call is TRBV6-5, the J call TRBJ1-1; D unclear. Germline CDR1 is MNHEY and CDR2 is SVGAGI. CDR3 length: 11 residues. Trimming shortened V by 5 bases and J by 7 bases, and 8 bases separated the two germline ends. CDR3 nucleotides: TGTGCCAGCAGTACTGGGCTTGAAGCTTTCTTT. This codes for CASSTGLEAFF.

For the CDR3, the DNA is TGTGCCACTTCGTGGGGACAGGGCGGTGGCTACACCTTC. Encoded protein: CATSWGQGGGYTF. V and J are TRBV2 and TRBJ1-2; 9 nucleotides match TRBD1. Germline values: CDR1 SNHLY, CDR2 FYNNEI. The CDR3 consists of 13 residues. V dropped 10 bases and J dropped 7; count of bases not matched to a gene: 10.

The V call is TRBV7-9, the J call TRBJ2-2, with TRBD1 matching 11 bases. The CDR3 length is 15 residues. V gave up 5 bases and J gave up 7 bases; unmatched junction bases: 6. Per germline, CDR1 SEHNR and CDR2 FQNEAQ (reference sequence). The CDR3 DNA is TGTGCCAGCAGCGCTGGACAGGGGGCCAGCGGGGAGCTGTTTTTT. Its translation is CASSAGQGASGELFF.

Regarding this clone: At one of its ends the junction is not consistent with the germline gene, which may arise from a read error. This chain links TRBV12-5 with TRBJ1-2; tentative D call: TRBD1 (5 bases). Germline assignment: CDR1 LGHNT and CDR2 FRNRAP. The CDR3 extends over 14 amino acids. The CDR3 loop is CASGLSGEQVGYPF. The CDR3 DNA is TGTGCTAGTGGTTTGTCGGGGGAGCAGGTTGGCTACCCCTTC. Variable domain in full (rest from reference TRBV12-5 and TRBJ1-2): DARVTQTPRHKVTEMGQEVTMRCQPILGHNTVFWYRQTMMQGLELLAYFRNRAPLDDSGMPKDRFSAEMPDATLATLKIQPSEPRDSAVYFCASGLSGEQVGYPFGSGTRLTVV.